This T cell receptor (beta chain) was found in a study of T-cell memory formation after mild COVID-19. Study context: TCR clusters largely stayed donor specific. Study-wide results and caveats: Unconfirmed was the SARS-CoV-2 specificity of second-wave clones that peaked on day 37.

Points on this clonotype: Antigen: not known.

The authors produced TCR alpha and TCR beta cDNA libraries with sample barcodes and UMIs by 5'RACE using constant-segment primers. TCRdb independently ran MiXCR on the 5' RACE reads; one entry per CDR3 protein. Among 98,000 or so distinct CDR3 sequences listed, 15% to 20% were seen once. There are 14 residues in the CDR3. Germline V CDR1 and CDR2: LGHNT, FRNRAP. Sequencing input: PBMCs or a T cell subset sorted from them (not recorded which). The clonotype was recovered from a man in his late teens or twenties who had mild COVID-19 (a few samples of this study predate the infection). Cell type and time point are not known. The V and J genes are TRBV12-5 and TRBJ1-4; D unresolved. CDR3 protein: CALPGQIKWEKLFF. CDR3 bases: TGTGCCCTCCCCGGTCAGATCAAGTGGGAAAAACTGTTTTTT.